Listed below are T cell receptor beta chains from one sample, sequenced in a study of cytomegalovirus exposure and HLA in healthy donors. The protocol was immunoSEQ multiplex PCR, while the TCRdb copy is restricted to in-frame clones and leaves out a portion. The sample gives 110,000 to 150,000 clones, about 80% of which show up once; 9% to 10% is in the top ten. Input material: PBMCs. The receptors were gathered from an older woman in good health and CMV-seropositive. Both conserved end residues are part of each CDR3. D genes are given only for firm matches. Clone size is not always given. Where it is, it says once, few, many or a class for expanded clones.

>TRBD1|-|TRBV15|TRBJ2-7
CATSSPGQGFYEQYF
TGTGCCACCAGCTCACCGGGACAGGGGTTTTACGAGCAGTACTTC
>TRBD1|-|TRBV12-5|TRBJ2-7
CASGLDRVSYEQYF
TGTGCTAGTGGCCTCGACAGGGTTTCCTACGAGCAGTACTTC
>TRBD2|-|TRBV27|TRBJ2-5
CASRKSSGRSRETQYF
TGTGCCAGCAGGAAATCTAGCGGGAGAAGTAGGGAGACCCAGTACTTC
>TRBD2|-|TRBV7-2|TRBJ2-7
CASSKGLAGGYEQYF
TGTGCCAGCAGCAAGGGACTAGCGGGAGGCTACGAGCAGTACTTC
>TRBD2|-|TRBV5-4|TRBJ2-5
CASSPASGAYQETQYF
TGTGCCAGCAGCCCTGCTAGCGGAGCATACCAAGAGACCCAGTACTTC
>-|-|TRBV6-5|TRBJ1-2
CASSYSRANYGYTF
TGTGCCAGCAGTTACTCGAGGGCTAACTATGGCTACACCTTC
>TRBD1|-|TRBV6-6|TRBJ2-7
CASSKDRVLYEQYF
TGTGCCAGCAGTAAGGACAGGGTACTTTACGAGCAGTACTTC
>TRBD2|once|TRBV7-2|TRBJ2-1
CASRIGLAGVDEQFF
TGTGCCAGCAGGATCGGACTAGCGGGAGTAGATGAGCAGTTCTTC
>-|-|TRBV19|TRBJ1-1
CASSRTGDTEAFF
TGTGCCAGTAGTAGGACGGGGGACACTGAAGCTTTCTTT
>-|-|TRBV18|TRBJ2-7
CASSPSDREDEQYF
TGTGCCAGCTCACCAAGCGACAGGGAGGACGAGCAGTACTTC
>TRBD2|-|TRBV6-1|TRBJ2-3
CASPRTSPLGDTQYF
TGTGCCAGCCCCCGGACTAGCCCACTTGGGGATACGCAGTATTTT
>TRBD2|-|TRBV6-6|TRBJ2-3
CASRPLAGGSTDTQYF
TGTGCCAGCAGACCGCTAGCGGGAGGGAGCACAGATACGCAGTATTTT
>-|-|TRBV19|TRBJ1-3
CASSPPRSSGNTIYF
TGTGCCAGTAGTCCCCCGAGAAGCTCTGGAAACACCATATATTTT
>-|-|TRBV30|TRBJ2-7
CAWSEGPYEQYF
TGTGCCTGGAGCGAGGGTCCCTACGAGCAGTACTTC
>-|-|TRBV6-1|TRBJ2-7
CASSEAGRAYEQYF
TGTGCCAGCAGTGAAGCGGGGAGAGCCTACGAGCAGTACTTC
>TRBD2|-|TRBV6-6|TRBJ2-1
CASSTGLAGGNNEQFF
TGTGCCAGCAGTACGGGACTAGCGGGAGGGAACAATGAGCAGTTCTTC
>-|-|TRBV2|TRBJ2-3
CASRRRADTQYF
TGTGCCAGCAGGAGGAGGGCAGATACGCAGTATTTT
>TRBD1|-|TRBV6-1|TRBJ2-7
CASSSPRTGDYEQYF
TGTGCCAGCAGCTCCCCCCGGACAGGGGACTACGAGCAGTACTTC
>TRBD2|-|TRBV7-2|TRBJ2-5
CASSPLLVSGRQETQYF
TGTGCCAGCAGCCCACTTCTGGTTAGCGGGAGACAAGAGACCCAGTACTTC
>TRBD1|-|TRBV5-1|TRBJ2-3
CASSLASTGGGQAQYF
TGCGCCAGCAGCTTGGCCAGTACAGGGGGAGGTCAGGCGCAGTATTTT